This T cell receptor (beta chain) was recorded in a study of spatial heterogeneity in lung cancer. Unmatched junction bases numbered 15, after V lost 6 bases and J lost 0 bases. The CDR3 is 19 residues long. Germline CDR1 and CDR2: SNHLY and FYNNEI. This clonotype appeared once. One base away lies a much larger clone, so this may be a sequencing read error. Each TCR cDNA molecule carried a unique molecular identifier. TCRdb called the 5' RACE reads again in MiXCR, with one record for every CDR3 protein. Altogether 35,000 to 55,000 distinct CDR3 sequences are present, over 6.5% being singletons, with the ten largest covering about 39%. The time point denotes: sample taken at primary tumor resection. The donors were approximately 65 patients with non-small cell lung cancer that was early-stage and untreated.

The genes are TRBV2 and TRBJ2-2; the match to TRBD1 covers 8 bases. The sample consisted of PBMCs, taken at surgery. The receptor was isolated from a female donor with early-stage non-small cell lung cancer. In nucleotides, the CDR3 is TGTGCCAGCAGATACGGACAGGGCCTCGCCTCCTCGAACACCGGGGAGCTGTTTTTT. Amino acids: CASRYGQGLASSNTGELFF.